What follows are 13 T cell receptor beta chains derived from one specimen sequenced in a study of Graves' ophthalmopathy and Graves' hyperthyroidism. Using RNA transcripts, the TCR beta CDR3 regions were amplified. RT-PCR with HTBI primers came first, then second-round multiplex PCR. In TCRdb, the multiplex PCR reads were re-called with MiXCR into one record per CDR3 protein. The sample has under 200,000 distinct CDR3 sequences, roughly two fifths seen once; the top ten hold 5.8%. Sequenced material: peripheral blood. The receptors stem from a woman between 35 and 50 years old with Graves' ophthalmopathy.

This chain links TRBV30 with TRBJ2-7; D unclear. V lost 2 bases and J lost 3, with 8 bases in between. The CDR3 spans 12 residues. Germline-derived CDR1 and CDR2 are GTSNPN and SVGIG (reference sequence). CDR3 protein: CAWSSGNYEQYF. CDR3 nucleotide sequence: TGTGCCTGGAGTTCGGGTAACTACGAGCAGTACTTC. Complete variable domain (other parts from reference TRBV30 and TRBJ2-7): SQTIHQWPATLVQPVGSPLSLECTVEGTSNPNLYWYRQAAGRGLQLLFYSVGIGQISSEVPQNLSASRPQDRQFILSSKKLLLSDSGFYLCAWSSGNYEQYFGPGTRLTVT.

This clonotype was found many times. The chain links TRBV6-2 or TRBV6-3 to TRBJ1-1; 7 nucleotides match TRBD1. The CDR3 is made up of 13 amino acids. V trimming: 5 bases; J trimming: 5 bases; junction bases outside the gene matches: 5. CDR1 and CDR2 from the germline V gene are MNHEY and SVGEGT. The CDR3 sequence: CASSKDRWTEAFF. CDR3 coding DNA: TGTGCCAGCAGTAAGGACAGGTGGACTGAAGCTTTCTTT.

The chain recombines TRBV7-8 with TRBJ1-1; tentatively, D is TRBD1 (5 bases). The CDR3 runs to 15 residues. Per the germline V gene, CDR1 is SGHVS and CDR2 is FQNEAQ. V lost 5 bases, J lost 3 bases, and 16 bases lay in between. DNA for the CDR3: TGTGCCAGCAGCGGAGGACATCCCTCGGACACTGAAGCTTTCTTT. Translation: CASSGGHPSDTEAFF.

This clonotype was recorded many times. The chain carries TRBV27 and TRBJ1-2, with 7 bases identical to TRBD1. Per the germline V gene, CDR1 is MNHEY and CDR2 is SMNVEV (reference sequence). This CDR3 contains 13 residues. V lost 5 bases, J lost 7 bases, and 7 bases stayed unmatched. The CDR3 spells CASSPRGHSGYTF. Written as DNA, the CDR3 is TGTGCCAGCAGTCCTAGGGGGCACAGTGGCTACACCTTC.

This clonotype showed up many times. V usage is TRBV28 and J usage is TRBJ1-2, with 7 bases aligning to TRBD1. Per the germline V gene, CDR1 is MDHEN and CDR2 is SYDVKM. J gave up 8 bases and V 5 bases, and 11 bases lay outside the gene matches. The CDR3 runs to 14 residues. The CDR3, as DNA: TGTGCCAGCAGTCAAGGGGGCGCGGGGAGCGGCTACACCTTC. Translation: CASSQGGAGSGYTF.

The CDR3 DNA follows: TGTGCCAGCCGGACCTTACTCACAGGGCCGAACACTGAAGCTTTCTTT. Translation: CASRTLLTGPNTEAFF. The chain recombines TRBV6-1 with TRBJ1-1, with D perhaps TRBD1 (6 bases). The CDR3 length is 16 residues. Germline CDR1 is MNHNS and CDR2 is SASEGT. V was shortened by 8 bases and J by 1 base, with 20 bases between the two germline ends.

This clonotype was detected a few times. The rearrangement uses TRBV27 and TRBJ2-5; a weak D match, TRBD2 (6 bases). The V and J ends lost 2 bases and 0 bases respectively, with 7 bases between them. CDR1 and CDR2 (germline): MNHEY, SMNVEV (reference sequence). The CDR3 has 14 residues. The chain's CDR3 is CASSLRGYQETQYF. DNA for the CDR3: TGTGCCAGCAGTTTACGGGGGTACCAAGAGACCCAGTACTTC.

This clonotype was seen a single time. V usage is TRBV28 and J usage is TRBJ2-5, with D perhaps TRBD2 (6 bases). Germline V gene data show CDR1 as MDHEN and CDR2 as SYDVKM. Trimming stripped 6 bases from V and 0 bases from J, with 11 bases between. The CDR3 length is 14 residues. CDR3 loop: CASRAGGNQETQYF. DNA of the CDR3: TGTGCCAGCAGAGCCGGCGGGAACCAAGAGACCCAGTACTTC.

This clonotype was seen repeatedly, ten times or more. The genes are TRBV6-2 or TRBV6-3 and TRBJ2-7; D gene ambiguous. This CDR3 region has 12 residues. The V gene lost 6 bases and the J gene lost 0 bases, with 6 bases spanning the gap. In germline, CDR1 is MNHEY, CDR2 SVGEGT. CDR3 nucleotide sequence: TGTGCCAGCAGCCCAACCTCCTACGAGCAGTACTTC. Its protein is CASSPTSYEQYF.

V and J are TRBV15 and TRBJ1-2; 7 positions agree with TRBD1. The CDR3 spans 13 residues. Germline CDR1 reads LNHNV; CDR2 reads YYDKDF (reference sequence). V trimming: 3 bases; J trimming: 7 bases; junction bases outside the gene matches: 5. CDR3 protein: CATSSRGISGYTF. CDR3 bases: TGTGCCACCAGCAGCAGGGGGATAAGTGGCTACACCTTC.

This clonotype was picked up a small number of times. The rearrangement uses TRBV12-3 or TRBV12-4 and TRBJ1-2, with 7 nucleotides matching TRBD1. Losses at the gene ends were 8 bases for V and 2 bases for J; bases not matched to a gene: 5. The CDR3 runs 13 residues. The CDR3: CASALGQNYGYTF. CDR3 nucleotides: TGTGCCAGCGCATTGGGACAGAACTATGGCTACACCTTC.

This clonotype was seen only a few times. The J gene is TRBJ1-5, the V gene TRBV12-3 or TRBV12-4; D remains unclear. The length of the CDR3 is 13 residues. The V end was cut by 3 bases, the J end by 4 bases, with 7 bases between. This chain's CDR3 is CASSFAGNQPQHF. CDR3 bases: TGTGCCAGCAGTTTCGCCGGGAATCAGCCCCAGCATTTT.

Ten or more counts support this clonotype. The rearrangement links TRBV6-6 to TRBJ1-5, with 7 bases matching TRBD1. CDR3 length: 15 amino acids. The germline V gene has CDR1 MNHNY and CDR2 SVGAGI (reference sequence). V dropped 8 bases and J dropped 0; count of bases not matched to a gene: 7. CDR3 DNA: TGTGCCAGCGGACAGGAGAAGAATAGCAATCAGCCCCAGCATTTT. Its protein product is CASGQEKNSNQPQHF.